This is a list of T cell receptor beta chains from one sample in a study of CD8+CD57+ T cells in acquired aplastic anemia. TCRdb ran MiXCR on the reads and lists one entry per CDR3 protein. Of 160,000 or so distinct CDR3 sequences in the sample, roughly 50% were seen once. Sequencing input: sorted CD4+, CD8+, or CD8+CD57+ T cells (not recorded which) from PBMCs. These receptors all stem from a human donor with aplastic anemia. Each CDR3 is given with its conserved first and last residue. The D gene is left open where the match is weak.

d_gene: NA
v_gene: TRBV19
j_gene: TRBJ2-7
CDR3aa: CASSIDSSYEQYF

d_gene: NA
v_gene: TRBV7-3
j_gene: TRBJ2-2
CDR3aa: CASSAPGGTKNTGELFF

d_gene: NA
v_gene: TRBV29-1
j_gene: TRBJ2-5
CDR3aa: CSVGWDQETQYF

d_gene: TRBD1
v_gene: TRBV9
j_gene: TRBJ2-6
CDR3aa: CASSSDRSSGANVLTF

d_gene: NA
v_gene: TRBV29-1
j_gene: TRBJ1-2
CDR3aa: CSVEDDLSRYTF

d_gene: TRBD2
v_gene: TRBV4-2
j_gene: TRBJ2-7
CDR3aa: CASSQDRGGPYEQYF

d_gene: TRBD1
v_gene: TRBV7-6
j_gene: TRBJ1-2
CDR3aa: CASSLQGEYGYTF

d_gene: NA
v_gene: TRBV19
j_gene: TRBJ2-7
CDR3aa: CASSLTGTSSYEQYF

d_gene: NA
v_gene: TRBV6-2/TRBV6-3
j_gene: TRBJ1-5
CDR3aa: CASSGTGRNQPQHF

d_gene: TRBD1
v_gene: TRBV9
j_gene: TRBJ2-1
CDR3aa: CASSAPRTGGSREQFF

d_gene: TRBD2
v_gene: TRBV25-1
j_gene: TRBJ2-3
CDR3aa: CASSTSGGAGDTQYF

d_gene: NA
v_gene: TRBV6-4
j_gene: TRBJ2-3
CDR3aa: CASSGGGGPDTQYF

d_gene: NA
v_gene: TRBV10-3
j_gene: TRBJ2-7
CDR3aa: CAISESYLSEQYF

d_gene: NA
v_gene: TRBV29-1
j_gene: TRBJ1-5
CDR3aa: CSVRDKPNQPQHF

d_gene: NA
v_gene: TRBV19
j_gene: TRBJ2-2
CDR3aa: CARAGTELFF

d_gene: NA
v_gene: TRBV20-1
j_gene: TRBJ2-2
CDR3aa: CSARDPQGCANTGELFF

d_gene: NA
v_gene: TRBV19
j_gene: TRBJ2-7
CDR3aa: CASRTGLEQYF

d_gene: TRBD1
v_gene: TRBV10-3
j_gene: TRBJ1-3
CDR3aa: CAISELQGATGNTIYF

d_gene: NA
v_gene: TRBV6-1
j_gene: TRBJ1-2
CDR3aa: CASSESGFYGYTF

d_gene: NA
v_gene: TRBV19
j_gene: TRBJ1-1
CDR3aa: CASSMGSPGEAFF

d_gene: NA
v_gene: TRBV5-1
j_gene: TRBJ2-1
CDR3aa: CASSLASPSYNEQFF

d_gene: NA
v_gene: TRBV7-9
j_gene: TRBJ2-7
CDR3aa: CASSQGDKEDYEQYF

d_gene: NA
v_gene: TRBV9
j_gene: TRBJ1-1
CDR3aa: CASSLRGMNTEAFF

d_gene: TRBD1
v_gene: TRBV25-1
j_gene: TRBJ2-7
CDR3aa: CASSNVGTGTYEQYF

d_gene: NA
v_gene: TRBV20-1
j_gene: TRBJ2-5
CDR3aa: CSASSQETQYF

d_gene: NA
v_gene: TRBV5-4
j_gene: TRBJ1-2
CDR3aa: CASSLRQLNYGYTF

d_gene: TRBD2
v_gene: TRBV10-3
j_gene: TRBJ2-5
CDR3aa: CASSYSGGQETQYF

d_gene: TRBD2
v_gene: TRBV24-1
j_gene: TRBJ2-1
CDR3aa: CATSDPRLASYNEQFF

d_gene: TRBD1
v_gene: TRBV29-1
j_gene: TRBJ2-7
CDR3aa: CSVTVGGQGTYEQYF

d_gene: NA
v_gene: TRBV19
j_gene: TRBJ1-1
CDR3aa: CASSIPAGRNTEAFF

d_gene: NA
v_gene: TRBV6-1
j_gene: TRBJ2-6
CDR3aa: CASRNTGRSGANVLTF

d_gene: NA
v_gene: TRBV5-8
j_gene: TRBJ1-1
CDR3aa: CASSPGGVLMKTEAFF

d_gene: NA
v_gene: TRBV9
j_gene: TRBJ2-5
CDR3aa: CASSDQSETQYF

d_gene: TRBD1
v_gene: TRBV7-9
j_gene: TRBJ2-7
CDR3aa: CASSLGTGGAYEQYF

d_gene: TRBD2
v_gene: TRBV20-1
j_gene: TRBJ2-1
CDR3aa: CSAAFFTSGYNEQFF

d_gene: NA
v_gene: TRBV9
j_gene: TRBJ2-1
CDR3aa: CASSTSRGDEQFF

d_gene: NA
v_gene: TRBV29-1
j_gene: TRBJ2-3
CDR3aa: CSGMDSTDTQYF

d_gene: NA
v_gene: TRBV24-1
j_gene: TRBJ2-2
CDR3aa: CATSESGRQTGELFF

d_gene: NA
v_gene: TRBV6-6
j_gene: TRBJ1-5
CDR3aa: CASSWENQPQHF

d_gene: NA
v_gene: TRBV7-6
j_gene: TRBJ2-2
CDR3aa: CASSVLEGNTGELFF

d_gene: NA
v_gene: TRBV19
j_gene: TRBJ1-1
CDR3aa: CASRQVWDTEASF